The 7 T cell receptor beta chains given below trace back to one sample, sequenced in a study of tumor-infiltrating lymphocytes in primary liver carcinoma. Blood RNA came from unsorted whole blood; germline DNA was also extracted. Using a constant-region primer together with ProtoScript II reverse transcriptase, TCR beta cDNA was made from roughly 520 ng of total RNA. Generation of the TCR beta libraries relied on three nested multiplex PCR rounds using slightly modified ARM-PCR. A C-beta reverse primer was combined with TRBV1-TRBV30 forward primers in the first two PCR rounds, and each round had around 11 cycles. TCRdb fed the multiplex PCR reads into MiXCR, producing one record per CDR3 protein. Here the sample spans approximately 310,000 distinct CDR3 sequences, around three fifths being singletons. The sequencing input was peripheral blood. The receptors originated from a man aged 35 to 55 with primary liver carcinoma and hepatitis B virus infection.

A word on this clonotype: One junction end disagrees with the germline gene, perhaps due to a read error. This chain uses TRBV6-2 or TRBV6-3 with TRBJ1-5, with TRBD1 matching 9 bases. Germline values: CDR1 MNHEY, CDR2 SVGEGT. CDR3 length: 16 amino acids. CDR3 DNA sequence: TGTACCAGCAGCCAAGGACAGGGGAGGATTAATCAGCCCCAGCATTTT. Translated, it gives CTSSQGQGRINQPQHF.

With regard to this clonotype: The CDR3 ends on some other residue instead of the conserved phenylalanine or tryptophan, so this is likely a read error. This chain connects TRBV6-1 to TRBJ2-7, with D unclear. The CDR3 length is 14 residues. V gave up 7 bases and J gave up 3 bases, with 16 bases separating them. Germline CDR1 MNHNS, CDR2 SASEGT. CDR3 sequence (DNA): TGTGCCAGCAATGATTCCCTTTTAGTCTACGAGCAGTACTTA. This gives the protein CASNDSLLVYEQYL.

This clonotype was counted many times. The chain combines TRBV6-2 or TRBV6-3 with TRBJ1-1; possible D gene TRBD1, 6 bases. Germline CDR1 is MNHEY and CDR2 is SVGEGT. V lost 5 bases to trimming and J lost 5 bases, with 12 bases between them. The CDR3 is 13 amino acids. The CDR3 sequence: CASSGGRGTEAFF. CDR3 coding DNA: TGTGCCAGCAGTGGGGGCCGGGGAACTGAAGCTTTCTTT.

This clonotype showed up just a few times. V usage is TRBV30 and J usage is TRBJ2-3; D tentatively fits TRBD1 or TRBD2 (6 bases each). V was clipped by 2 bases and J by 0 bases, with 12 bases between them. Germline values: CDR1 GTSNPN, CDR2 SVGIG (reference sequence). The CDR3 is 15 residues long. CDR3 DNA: TGTGCCTGGAGTCCGGGGGCGACTAGCACAGATACGCAGTATTTT. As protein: CAWSPGATSTDTQYF.

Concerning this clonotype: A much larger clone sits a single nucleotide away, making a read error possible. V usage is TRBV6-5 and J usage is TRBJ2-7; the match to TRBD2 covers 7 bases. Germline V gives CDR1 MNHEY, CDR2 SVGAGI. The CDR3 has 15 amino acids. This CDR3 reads CASSPQAGRTYGQYF. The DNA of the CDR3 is TGTGCCAGCAGCCCCCAAGCGGGACGAACCTACGGGCAGTACTTC.

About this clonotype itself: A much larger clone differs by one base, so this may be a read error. Here the CDR3 reads CASSRLRVDPGFPQYF. The CDR3 bases are TGTGCCAGCAGCCGCCTTCGCGTCGATCCGGGTTTTCCCCAGTACTTC. The rearrangement uses TRBV6-2 or TRBV6-3 and TRBJ2-5, with no clear D. Germline assignment: CDR1 MNHEY and CDR2 SVGEGT. CDR3 length equals 16 residues. Trimming left V 6 bases short and J 9 bases short, with 26 bases between.

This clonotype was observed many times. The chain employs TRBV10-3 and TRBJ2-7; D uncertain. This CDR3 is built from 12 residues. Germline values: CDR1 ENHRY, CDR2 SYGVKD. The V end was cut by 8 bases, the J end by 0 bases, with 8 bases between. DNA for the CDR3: TGTGCCATCGGCAGCCCCTCCTACGAGCAGTACTTC. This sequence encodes CAIGSPSYEQYF.